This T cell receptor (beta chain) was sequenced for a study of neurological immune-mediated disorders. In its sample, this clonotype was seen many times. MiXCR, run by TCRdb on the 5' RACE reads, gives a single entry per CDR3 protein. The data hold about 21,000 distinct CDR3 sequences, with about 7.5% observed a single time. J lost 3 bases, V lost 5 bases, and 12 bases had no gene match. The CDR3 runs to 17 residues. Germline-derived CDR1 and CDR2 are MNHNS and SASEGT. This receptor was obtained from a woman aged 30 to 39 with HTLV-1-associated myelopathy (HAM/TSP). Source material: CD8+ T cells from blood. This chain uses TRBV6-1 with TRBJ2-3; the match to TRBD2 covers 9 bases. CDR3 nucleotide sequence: TGTGCCAGCAGTAAATACTCAGCGGGGGGCCCAACAGATACGCAGTATTTT. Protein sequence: CASSKYSAGGPTDTQYF.